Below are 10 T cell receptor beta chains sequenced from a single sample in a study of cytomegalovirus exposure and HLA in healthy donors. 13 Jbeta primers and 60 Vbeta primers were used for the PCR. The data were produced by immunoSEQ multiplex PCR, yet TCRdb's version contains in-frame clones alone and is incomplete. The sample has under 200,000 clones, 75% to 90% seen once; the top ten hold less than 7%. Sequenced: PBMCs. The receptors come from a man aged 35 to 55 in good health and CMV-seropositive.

The CDR3 bases are TGTGCCAGCAGCGACCAGGGGGGCCAAGAGACCCAGTACTTC. As protein: CASSDQGGQETQYF. The chain joins TRBV7-2 to TRBJ2-5; tentatively, D is TRBD1 (7 bases). This CDR3 has 14 amino acids. V was shortened by 5 bases and J by 1 base, with 11 bases between the two germline ends. In germline, CDR1 is SGHTA, CDR2 FQGNSA.

CDR3 sequence: CASSLGAVINTEAFF. The DNA for the CDR3 is TGCGCCAGCAGCTTGGGGGCAGTTATAAACACTGAAGCTTTCTTT. The chain joins TRBV5-1 to TRBJ1-1; no clear D gene. This CDR3 contains 15 residues. V gave up 0 bases and J gave up 2 bases, with 11 bases separating them. Germline lookup yields CDR1 SGHRS and CDR2 YFSETQ. The whole variable domain, filled in from reference TRBV5-1 and TRBJ1-1, reads KAGVTQTPRYLIKTRGQQVTLSCSPISGHRSVSWYQQTPGQGLQFLFEYFSETQRNKGNFPGRFSGRQFSNSRSEMNVSTLELGDSALYLCASSLGAVINTEAFFGQGTRLTVV.

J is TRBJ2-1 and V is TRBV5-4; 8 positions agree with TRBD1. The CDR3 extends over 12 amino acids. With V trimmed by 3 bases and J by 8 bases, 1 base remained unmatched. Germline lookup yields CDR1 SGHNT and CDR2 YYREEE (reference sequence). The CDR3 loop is CASSSQGDEQFF. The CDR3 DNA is TGTGCCAGCAGCTCACAGGGGGATGAGCAGTTCTTC.

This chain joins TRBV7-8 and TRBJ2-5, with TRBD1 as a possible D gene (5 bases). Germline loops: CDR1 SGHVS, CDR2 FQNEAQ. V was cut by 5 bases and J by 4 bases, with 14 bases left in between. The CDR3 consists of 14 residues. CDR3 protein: CASSTQTRGETQYF. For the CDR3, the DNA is TGTGCCAGCAGCACCCAGACAAGGGGAGAGACCCAGTACTTC.

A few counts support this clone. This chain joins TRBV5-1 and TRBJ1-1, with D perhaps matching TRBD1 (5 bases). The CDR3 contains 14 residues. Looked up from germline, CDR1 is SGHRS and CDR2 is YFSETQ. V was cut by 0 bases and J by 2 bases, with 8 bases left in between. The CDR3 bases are TGCGCCAGCAGCTTGGTTCAGGGAAACACTGAAGCTTTCTTT. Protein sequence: CASSLVQGNTEAFF.

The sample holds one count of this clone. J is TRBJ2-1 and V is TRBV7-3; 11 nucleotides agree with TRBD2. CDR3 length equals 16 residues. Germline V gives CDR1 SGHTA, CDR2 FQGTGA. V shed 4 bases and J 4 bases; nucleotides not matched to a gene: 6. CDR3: CASSYPGTSGYNEQFF. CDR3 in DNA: TGTGCCAGCAGCTACCCCGGGACTAGCGGTTACAATGAGCAGTTCTTC.

The DNA for the CDR3 is TGTGCCGCAAGTTGGAGGGAAAACACCACGAACACCGGGGAGCTGTTTTTT. It is translated as CAASWRENTTNTGELFF. The rearrangement uses TRBV7-2 and TRBJ2-2; perhaps TRBD2 as D (6 bases). Deletions cut 11 bases from V and 0 bases from J, with 22 bases between. The CDR3 extends over 17 amino acids. Germline V CDR1 and CDR2: SGHTA, FQGNSA.

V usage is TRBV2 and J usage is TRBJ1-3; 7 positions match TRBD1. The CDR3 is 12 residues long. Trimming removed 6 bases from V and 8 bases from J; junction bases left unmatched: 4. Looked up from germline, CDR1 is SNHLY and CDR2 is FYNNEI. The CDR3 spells CASRDRRDTIYF. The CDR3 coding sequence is TGTGCCAGCAGGGACAGGCGGGACACCATATATTTT.

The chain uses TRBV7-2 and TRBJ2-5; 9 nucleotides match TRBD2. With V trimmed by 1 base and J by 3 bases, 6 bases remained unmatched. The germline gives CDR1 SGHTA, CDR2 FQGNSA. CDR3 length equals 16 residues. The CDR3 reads CASSLVRASGKETQYF. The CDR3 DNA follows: TGTGCCAGCAGCTTAGTTAGGGCTAGCGGGAAAGAGACCCAGTACTTC.

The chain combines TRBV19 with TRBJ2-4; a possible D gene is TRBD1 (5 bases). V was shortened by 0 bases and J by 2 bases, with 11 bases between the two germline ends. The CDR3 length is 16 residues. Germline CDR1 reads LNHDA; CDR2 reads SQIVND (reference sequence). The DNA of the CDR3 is TGTGCCAGTAGTATAGAGACAGACTGGACCAAAAACATTCAGTACTTC. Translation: CASSIETDWTKNIQYF.